The entry that follows covers one T cell receptor beta chain sequence. The data are from a study of cytomegalovirus exposure and HLA in healthy donors. Germline CDR1 is MGHRA and CDR2 is YSYEKL. V shed 6 bases, J shed 2 bases, and the junction held 8 bases outside the gene matches. The CDR3 sequence is 16 residues long. PCR employed 60 Vbeta and 13 Jbeta primers. In the original analysis: Later analysis identified tens of millions of unique TCR beta chains, approximately 11 million shared. Clones were sequenced by immunoSEQ multiplex PCR, and TCRdb holds only the in-frame ones, with some missing. Clonal size and the V and J genes are those of that table, whereas D and trimming came from the DNA. The listing records about 130,000 clones.

The chain employs TRBV4-1 and TRBJ2-3; 10 nucleotides agree with TRBD2. Sequencing was carried out using PBMCs. The origin of this receptor is a man aged 18 to 29 in good health and CMV-seronegative. DNA of the CDR3: TGCGCCAGCAGGCGTATTAGCGGGGGGACCACAGATACGCAGTATTTT. Encoded protein: CASRRISGGTTDTQYF.